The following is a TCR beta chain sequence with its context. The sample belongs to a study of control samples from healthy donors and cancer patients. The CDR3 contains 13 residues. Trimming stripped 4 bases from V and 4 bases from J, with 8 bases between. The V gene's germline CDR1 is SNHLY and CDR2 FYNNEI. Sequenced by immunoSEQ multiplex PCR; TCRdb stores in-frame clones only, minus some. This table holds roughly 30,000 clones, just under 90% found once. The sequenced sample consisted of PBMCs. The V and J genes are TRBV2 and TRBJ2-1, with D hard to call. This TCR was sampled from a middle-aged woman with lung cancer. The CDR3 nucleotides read TGTGCCAGCAGTGGGCGACGGTACAATGAGCAGTTCTTC. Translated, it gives CASSGRRYNEQFF. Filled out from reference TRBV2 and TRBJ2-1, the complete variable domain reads EPEVTQTPSHQVTQMGQEVILRCVPISNHLYFYWYRQILGQKVEFLVSFYNNEISEKSEIFDDQFSVERPDGSNFTLKIRSTKLEDSAMYFCASSGRRYNEQFFGPGTRLTVL.